The 27 T cell receptor beta chains below all came from one sample that was sequenced in a study of cytomegalovirus exposure and HLA in healthy donors. It was with 60 Vbeta and 13 Jbeta primers that the PCR ran. The repertoire was sequenced with immunoSEQ multiplex PCR; TCRdb's copy has only in-frame clones and lacks some. Found here are fewer than 150,000 clones, 77% of them singletons; the top ten hold nearly 5%. The specimen was PBMCs. The receptors come from a woman in her forties or fifties in good health and CMV-seronegative.

J is TRBJ1-2 and V is TRBV4-1; tentatively, D is TRBD1 (6 bases). This CDR3 is 16 amino acids long. Germline values: CDR1 MGHRA, CDR2 YSYEKL. Trimming removed 1 base from V and 0 bases from J, with 12 bases in between. This CDR3 reads CASSQVVTGPNYGYTF. In DNA, the CDR3 is TGCGCCAGCAGCCAAGTTGTCACAGGGCCTAACTATGGCTACACCTTC.

This clone was observed once. This chain uses TRBV30 with TRBJ1-5; possible D gene TRBD1, 5 bases. The length of the CDR3 is 16 residues. Trimming removed 0 bases from V and 4 bases from J, with 16 bases in between. The germline V gene encodes CDR1 GTSNPN and CDR2 SVGIG (reference sequence). The CDR3 coding sequence is TGTGCCTGGAGTGTAAGGGGCTCCAACGTTAATCAGCCCCAGCATTTT. Translated, it gives CAWSVRGSNVNQPQHF.

V gene TRBV29-1 combines with J gene TRBJ1-2; D may be TRBD1 (6 bases). The V gene's germline CDR1 is SQVTM and CDR2 ANQGSEA. Trimming removed 3 bases from V and 7 bases from J, with 18 bases in between. The CDR3 spans 14 residues. DNA of the CDR3: TGCAGCGTTGAGCCCCTAGGGGGGGCTGGTGGCTACACCTTC. This sequence encodes CSVEPLGGAGGYTF.

This chain links TRBV9 with TRBJ1-2; 7 bases agree with TRBD1. V lost 3 bases and J lost 5; bases outside the gene matches: 10. There are 15 residues in the CDR3. Germline V lookup: CDR1 SGDLS, CDR2 YYNGEE. The CDR3 reads CASSDRGGGLYGYTF. CDR3 DNA sequence: TGTGCCAGCAGCGACAGGGGCGGTGGATTGTATGGCTACACCTTC. Full variable domain (rest looked up from reference TRBV9 and TRBJ1-2): DSGVTQTPKHLITATGQRVTLRCSPRSGDLSVYWYQQSLDQGLQFLIQYYNGEERAKGNILERFSAQQFPDLHSELNLSSLELGDSALYFCASSDRGGGLYGYTFGSGTRLTVV.

V is TRBV25-1 and J is TRBJ1-5; D is uncertain. Germline V gives CDR1 MGHDK, CDR2 SYGVNS. The CDR3 sequence is 14 residues long. V was clipped by 6 bases and J by 5 bases, with 14 bases between them. DNA for the CDR3: TGTGCCAGCAGCCAGACTGGGTGGGATCAGCCCCAGCATTTT. This translates into CASSQTGWDQPQHF.

V usage is TRBV10-1 and J usage is TRBJ2-7; no reliable D call. The CDR3 is 14 residues long. Germline loops: CDR1 WNHNN, CDR2 SYGVQD (reference sequence). Between the trimmed V and J ends, which lost 6 bases and 3 bases, there was a span of 15 bases. The CDR3 spells CASSPGPPDYEQYF. CDR3 nucleotides: TGCGCCAGCAGCCCGGGTCCCCCCGACTACGAGCAGTACTTC.

The J gene is TRBJ1-2, the V gene TRBV15, with D hard to call. Trimming cost V 0 bases and J 4 bases, with 18 bases left between them. This CDR3 comprises 17 residues. The germline V gene has CDR1 LNHNV and CDR2 YYDKDF (reference sequence). The CDR3: CATSRDRGRSEGYGYTF. The CDR3 DNA is TGTGCCACCAGCAGAGATCGAGGACGGTCAGAGGGCTATGGCTACACCTTC.

The V call is TRBV27, the J call TRBJ2-3; TRBD2 agrees at 13 bases. With 4 bases clipped from V and 1 base from J, the junction kept 2 bases outside the gene matches. The CDR3 runs to 16 residues. Germline lookup yields CDR1 MNHEY and CDR2 SMNVEV (reference sequence). The CDR3 loop reads CASSSGLAGGTDTQYF. The CDR3 coding sequence is TGTGCCAGCAGTTCCGGACTAGCGGGGGGCACAGATACGCAGTATTTT.

This chain uses TRBV9 with TRBJ2-5; TRBD2 matches 11 bases. V was clipped by 2 bases and J by 4 bases; unmatched bases: 1. Per the germline V gene, CDR1 is SGDLS and CDR2 is YYNGEE. The CDR3 length is 14 residues. The CDR3 protein is CASSVSGGAETQYF. For the CDR3, the DNA is TGTGCCAGCAGCGTTAGCGGGGGGGCAGAGACCCAGTACTTC.

This clone was observed a handful of times. This chain joins TRBV5-1 and TRBJ2-2; 12 bases line up with TRBD2. This CDR3 has 19 amino acids. Germline CDR1 reads SGHRS; CDR2 reads YFSETQ. The V segment lost 0 bases and the J segment 0 bases; nucleotides outside the gene matches: 6. The CDR3 DNA reads as TGCGCCAGCAGCTTGGCCTTTACTAGCGGGGGGACGAACACCGGGGAGCTGTTTTTT. Translation gives CASSLAFTSGGTNTGELFF.

This clone has more than one count but fewer than ten. This chain joins TRBV4-1 and TRBJ2-2; the D gene is possibly TRBD2 (5 bases). The CDR3 contains 16 residues. The germline gives CDR1 MGHRA, CDR2 YSYEKL. V was cut by 4 bases and J by 2 bases, with 14 bases left in between. The CDR3 loop is CASSPFSRGNTGELFF. The CDR3 coding sequence is TGCGCCAGCAGCCCCTTCAGCCGGGGAAACACCGGGGAGCTGTTTTTT.

The chain carries TRBV5-1 and TRBJ2-7, with 7 nucleotides matching TRBD1. V lost 0 bases, J lost 2 bases, and 5 bases stayed unmatched. The CDR3 sequence is 15 residues long. Germline V gene data show CDR1 as SGHRS and CDR2 as YFSETQ. CDR3 in DNA: TGCGCCAGCAGCTTGGCCAACAGGGGAACCTACGAGCAGTACTTC. Its translation: CASSLANRGTYEQYF.

This rearrangement joins TRBV4-1 to TRBJ2-7, with TRBD1 matching over 7 bases. Germline assignment: CDR1 MGHRA and CDR2 YSYEKL. Trimming removed 5 bases from V and 7 bases from J; junction bases left unmatched: 17. This CDR3 comprises 16 residues. Written as DNA, the CDR3 is TGCGCCAGCAGCGGAGGTCCGGGACAGCTGGATTGGGAGCAGTACTTC. This gives the protein CASSGGPGQLDWEQYF.

CDR3 coding DNA: TGTGCCAGCAGTCTCGGACGGGATTTGAACACTGAAGCTTTCTTT. It is translated as CASSLGRDLNTEAFF. The chain is built from TRBV5-4 and TRBJ1-1; D is undetermined. The ends were cut back, 5 bases at V and 0 bases at J, with 14 bases in the middle. The CDR3 spans 15 residues. Per germline, CDR1 SGHNT and CDR2 YYREEE (reference sequence).

The chain employs TRBV7-9 and TRBJ1-4, with 7 bases fitting TRBD1. CDR3 length equals 17 residues. Looked up from germline, CDR1 is SEHNR and CDR2 is FQNEAQ (reference sequence). The junction had 9 bases not matched to a gene; V was cut back by 1 base and J by 4 bases. This chain's CDR3 is CASSLGVTGQGNEKLFF. CDR3 bases: TGTGCCAGCAGCTTAGGAGTGACAGGGCAGGGTAATGAAAAACTGTTTTTT. Based on the CDR3 plus reference TRBV7-9 and TRBJ1-4, the full variable domain is DTGVSQNPRHKITKRGQNVTFRCDPISEHNRLYWYRQTLGQGPEFLTYFQNEAQLEKSRLLSDRFSAERPKGSFSTLEIQRTEQGDSAMYLCASSLGVTGQGNEKLFFGSGTQLSVL.

This chain connects TRBV7-3 to TRBJ2-1, with D unresolved. V lost 5 bases and J 6 bases, leaving 11 bases between the germline ends. The germline CDR1 and CDR2 sequences are SGHTA and FQGTGA. The CDR3 has 13 residues. DNA for the CDR3: TGTGCCAGCAGCGCGTCCTCTAGCAATGAGCAGTTCTTC. Amino acids: CASSASSSNEQFF. Based on the CDR3 plus reference TRBV7-3 and TRBJ2-1, the full variable domain is GAGVSQTPSNKVTEKGKYVELRCDPISGHTALYWYRQSLGQGPEFLIYFQGTGAADDSGLPNDRFFAVRPEGSVSTLKIQRTERGDSAVYLCASSASSSNEQFFGPGTRLTVL.

The V call is TRBV5-1, the J call TRBJ1-2, with unresolved D. V was shortened by 4 bases and J by 8 bases, with 18 bases between the two germline ends. The CDR3 is made up of 14 amino acids. The germline V gene has CDR1 SGHRS and CDR2 YFSETQ. CDR3 coding DNA: TGCGCCAGCAGCCCGAACGAGGGAGGCGGCGGCTACACCTTC. Its translation is CASSPNEGGGGYTF.

This chain uses TRBV25-1 with TRBJ1-2; D is unresolved. The CDR3 has 13 residues. Germline CDR1 and CDR2: MGHDK and SYGVNS. Trimming took 2 bases from V and 3 from J, leaving 7 bases between them. CDR3 bases: TGTGCCAGCAGTGAAGCTCGGTACTATGGCTACACCTTC. Translation gives CASSEARYYGYTF.

This clone has just a few counts. The rearrangement uses TRBV4-3 and TRBJ1-1; 9 bases match TRBD1. Unmatched junction bases numbered 4, after V lost 0 bases and J lost 5 bases. The CDR3 is 15 amino acids. CDR1 and CDR2 from the germline V gene are LGHNA and YSLEER. The DNA for the CDR3 is TGCGCCAGCAGCCAAGACCCGGGACAGGGAACTGAAGCTTTCTTT. Translation: CASSQDPGQGTEAFF.

The chain joins TRBV9 to TRBJ2-6; the match to TRBD1 covers 8 bases. The CDR3 consists of 17 residues. Germline-derived CDR1 and CDR2 are SGDLS and YYNGEE. Losses at the gene ends were 4 bases for V and 5 bases for J; bases not matched to a gene: 11. Written as DNA, the CDR3 is TGTGCCAGCAGCCCCGGACAGGGACCTTCTAGGGCCAACGTCCTGACTTTC. It specifies CASSPGQGPSRANVLTF.

The chain has TRBV18 and TRBJ2-7, with D hard to call. The CDR3 is 11 amino acids. Germline values: CDR1 KGHSH, CDR2 LQKENI. Deletions cut 3 bases from V and 6 bases from J, with 6 bases between. The CDR3 DNA is TGTGCCAGCTCACCGGCCCTCGAGCAGTACTTC. Translating gives CASSPALEQYF.

This clone was detected ten times or more. The identical CDR3 is also encoded by other nucleotide sequences in the sample. The chain employs TRBV7-9 and TRBJ1-1; D unclear. This CDR3 is 12 amino acids long. The germline gives CDR1 SEHNR, CDR2 FQNEAQ (reference sequence). V dropped 6 bases and J dropped 1 base, with 6 bases sitting between them. The CDR3 nucleotides read TGTGCCAGCAGTCGGGGGAACACTGAAGCTTTCTTT. It encodes CASSRGNTEAFF.

This clone has only a few counts. The chain uses TRBV5-4 and TRBJ2-2; 11 nucleotides match TRBD2. In germline, CDR1 is SGHNT, CDR2 YYREEE (reference sequence). The CDR3 has 16 residues. Trimming cost V 4 bases and J 4 bases; bases outside gene matches: 6. CDR3 nucleotide sequence: TGTGCCAGCAGCCCGTTAGCGGGGGGGCCCACCGGGGAGCTGTTTTTT. Translating gives CASSPLAGGPTGELFF.

The V gene is TRBV7-9, the J gene TRBJ1-1, with unresolved D. The CDR3 sequence is 13 residues long. Germline V gene lookup returns CDR1 SEHNR and CDR2 FQNEAQ (reference sequence). The germline V and J ends were trimmed by 5 bases and 2 bases, with 9 bases remaining between them. The CDR3 DNA sequence: TGTGCCAGCAGCCGTACATCTAACACTGAAGCTTTCTTT. Protein: CASSRTSNTEAFF.

V is TRBV30 and J is TRBJ1-1, with 9 bases matching TRBD1. The CDR3 contains 14 residues. The trim removed 5 bases at V and 3 bases at J, leaving 7 bases unmatched. Germline CDR1 is GTSNPN and CDR2 is SVGIG (reference sequence). CDR3 loop: CAWFGTGLDTEAFF. Here the CDR3 DNA reads TGTGCCTGGTTCGGGACAGGGCTTGACACTGAAGCTTTCTTT.

This clone was detected a few times. For the CDR3, the DNA is TGTGCCAGCAGCTTAACCCTCGGGGGCGGGGAGCTGTTTTTT. This codes for CASSLTLGGGELFF. J is TRBJ2-2 and V is TRBV7-3; TRBD2 might be the D (6 bases). The V end lost 0 bases, the J end lost 7 bases, and 9 bases lay between the germline ends. The length of the CDR3 is 14 residues. From germline, CDR1 is SGHTA and CDR2 FQGTGA. The full variable domain, its missing parts supplied by reference TRBV7-3 and TRBJ2-2, is GAGVSQTPSNKVTEKGKYVELRCDPISGHTALYWYRQSLGQGPEFLIYFQGTGAADDSGLPNDRFFAVRPEGSVSTLKIQRTERGDSAVYLCASSLTLGGGELFFGEGSRLTVL.

This rearrangement joins TRBV19 to TRBJ1-2, with a tentative D call TRBD1 (5 bases). CDR3 length: 15 amino acids. Trimming left V 1 base short and J 4 bases short, with 13 bases between. The germline CDR1 and CDR2 sequences are LNHDA and SQIVND (reference sequence). The CDR3 spells CASSIGTHRSYGYTF. The CDR3 DNA reads TGTGCCAGTAGTATAGGGACCCACAGGAGCTATGGCTACACCTTC. The complete variable domain, with remaining parts taken from reference TRBV19 and TRBJ1-2, reads DGGITQSPKYLFRKEGQNVTLSCEQNLNHDAMYWYRQDPGQGLRLIYYSQIVNDFQKGDIAEGYSVSREKKESFPLTVTSAQKNPTAFYLCASSIGTHRSYGYTFGSGTRLTVV.